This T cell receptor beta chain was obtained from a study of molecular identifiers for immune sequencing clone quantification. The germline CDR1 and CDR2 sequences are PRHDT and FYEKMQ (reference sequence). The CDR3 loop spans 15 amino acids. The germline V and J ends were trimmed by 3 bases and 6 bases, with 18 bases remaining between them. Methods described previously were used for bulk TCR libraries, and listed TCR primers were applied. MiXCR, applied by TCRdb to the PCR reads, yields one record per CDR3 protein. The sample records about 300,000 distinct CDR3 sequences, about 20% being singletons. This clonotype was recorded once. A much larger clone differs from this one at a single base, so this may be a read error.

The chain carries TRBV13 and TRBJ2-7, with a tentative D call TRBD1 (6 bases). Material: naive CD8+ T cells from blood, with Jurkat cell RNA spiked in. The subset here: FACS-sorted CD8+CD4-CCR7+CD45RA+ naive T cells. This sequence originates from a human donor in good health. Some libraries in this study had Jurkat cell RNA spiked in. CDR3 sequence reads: CASSFGLGRGCEQYF. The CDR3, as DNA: TGTGCCAGCAGCTTTGGCCTGGGCAGGGGCTGCGAGCAGTACTTC.